This T cell receptor (beta chain) was sequenced for a study of blood T cell repertoires in COVID-19. Study information: Spain, Italy and the United States supplied samples that represented acute and convalescent COVID-19.

Profiled with immunoSEQ multiplex PCR; TCRdb holds only in-frame clones, not every one. This table has some 240,000 clones, around 80% appearing once. Source material: peripheral blood. The receptor comes from a human donor in a cohort sampled during active COVID-19.

The CDR3 region has the DNA TGTGCCAGTAGTCCCCTCCAGGACAGGTCCGGCGAGCAGTACTTC. This gives the protein CASSPLQDRSGEQYF. The chain links TRBV19 to TRBJ2-7; 7 bases map to TRBD1. Germline CDR1 is LNHDA and CDR2 is SQIVND (reference sequence). V gave up 5 bases and J gave up 6 bases; unmatched junction bases: 13. The CDR3 consists of 15 residues.